The entry below gives a single TCR beta chain sequence along with its context. The CDR3 consists of 15 residues. Trimming removed 8 bases from V and 6 bases from J; junction bases left unmatched: 11. Germline CDR1 and CDR2: SNHLY and FYNNEI. As handled by the study authors: How many nucleated cells were present was estimated from reference gene primer amplification. Sequencing was performed with immunoSEQ multiplex PCR; in TCRdb, only in-frame clones are kept and a portion is missing. That table gives V, J and clone size, and the DNA gave D and trimming. The sample includes about 110,000 clones, around 89% of them seen just once. This sample stems from a study of blood T cell repertoires in COVID-19. Study-wide context: COVID-19 samples collected from the United States, Italy and Spain covered acute and convalescent phases. PBMCs, B-cell-depleted T cells, or T cells were the source of the cDNA or gDNA that made up the material.

The chain combines TRBV2 with TRBJ2-5; 11 bases agree with TRBD1. The sample consisted of peripheral blood. This clonotype was obtained from a woman aged 80 or older with acute or convalescent COVID-19. The DNA for the CDR3 is TGTGCCAGCCTGGACAGGGGGCGCGGGGAGCAGACCCAGTACTTC. It specifies CASLDRGRGEQTQYF.